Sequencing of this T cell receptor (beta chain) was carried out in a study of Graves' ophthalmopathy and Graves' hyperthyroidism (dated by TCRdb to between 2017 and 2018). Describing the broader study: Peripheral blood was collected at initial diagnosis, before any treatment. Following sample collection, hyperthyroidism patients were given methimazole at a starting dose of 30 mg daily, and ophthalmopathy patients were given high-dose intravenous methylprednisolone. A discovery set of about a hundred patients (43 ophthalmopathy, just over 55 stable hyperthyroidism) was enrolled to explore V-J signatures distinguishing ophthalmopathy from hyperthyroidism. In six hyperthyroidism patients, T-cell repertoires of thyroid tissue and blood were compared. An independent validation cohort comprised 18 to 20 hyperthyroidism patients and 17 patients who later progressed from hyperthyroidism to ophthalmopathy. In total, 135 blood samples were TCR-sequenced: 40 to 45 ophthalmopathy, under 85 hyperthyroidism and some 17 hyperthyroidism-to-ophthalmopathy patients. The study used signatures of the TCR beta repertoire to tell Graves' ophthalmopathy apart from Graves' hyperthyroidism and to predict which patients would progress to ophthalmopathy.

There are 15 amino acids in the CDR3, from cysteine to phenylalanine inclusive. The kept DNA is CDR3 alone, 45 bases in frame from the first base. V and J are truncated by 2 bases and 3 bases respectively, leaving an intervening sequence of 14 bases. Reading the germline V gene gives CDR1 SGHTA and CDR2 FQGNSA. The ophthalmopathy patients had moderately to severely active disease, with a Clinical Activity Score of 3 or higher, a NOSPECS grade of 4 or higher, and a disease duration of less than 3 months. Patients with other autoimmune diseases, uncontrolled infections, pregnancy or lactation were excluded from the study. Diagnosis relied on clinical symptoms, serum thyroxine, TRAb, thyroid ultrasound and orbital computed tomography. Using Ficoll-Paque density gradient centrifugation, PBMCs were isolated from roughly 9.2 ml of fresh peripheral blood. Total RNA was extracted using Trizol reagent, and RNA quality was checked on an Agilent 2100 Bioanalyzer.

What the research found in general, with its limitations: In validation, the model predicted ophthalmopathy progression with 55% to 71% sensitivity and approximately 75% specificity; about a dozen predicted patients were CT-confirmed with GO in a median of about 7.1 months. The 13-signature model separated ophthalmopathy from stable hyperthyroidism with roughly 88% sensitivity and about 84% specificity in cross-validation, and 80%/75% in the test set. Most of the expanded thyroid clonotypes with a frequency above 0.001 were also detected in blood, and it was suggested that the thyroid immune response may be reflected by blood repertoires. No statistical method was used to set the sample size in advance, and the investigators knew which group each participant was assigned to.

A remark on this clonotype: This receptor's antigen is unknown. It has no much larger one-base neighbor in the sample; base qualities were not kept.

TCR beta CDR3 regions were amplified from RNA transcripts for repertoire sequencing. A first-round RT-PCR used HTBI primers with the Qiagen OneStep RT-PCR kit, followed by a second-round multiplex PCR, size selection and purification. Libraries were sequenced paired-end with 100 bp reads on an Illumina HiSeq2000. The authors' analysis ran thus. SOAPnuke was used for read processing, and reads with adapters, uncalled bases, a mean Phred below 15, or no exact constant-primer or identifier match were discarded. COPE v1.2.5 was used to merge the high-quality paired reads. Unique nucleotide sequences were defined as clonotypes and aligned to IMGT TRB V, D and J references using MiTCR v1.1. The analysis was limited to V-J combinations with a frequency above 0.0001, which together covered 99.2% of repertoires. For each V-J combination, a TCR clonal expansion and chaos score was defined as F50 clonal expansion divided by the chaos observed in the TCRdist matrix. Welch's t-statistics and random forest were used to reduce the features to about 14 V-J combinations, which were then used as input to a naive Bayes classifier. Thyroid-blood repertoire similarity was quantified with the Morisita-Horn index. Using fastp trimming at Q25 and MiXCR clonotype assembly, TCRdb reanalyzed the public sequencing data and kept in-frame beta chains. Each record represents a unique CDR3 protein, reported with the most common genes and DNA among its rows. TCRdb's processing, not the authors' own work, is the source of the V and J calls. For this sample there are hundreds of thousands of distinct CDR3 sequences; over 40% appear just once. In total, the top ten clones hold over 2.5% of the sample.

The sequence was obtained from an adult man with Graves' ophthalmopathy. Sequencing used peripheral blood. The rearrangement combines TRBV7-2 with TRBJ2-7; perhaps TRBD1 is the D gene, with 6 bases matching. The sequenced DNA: TGTGCCAGCAGCTTAAGTACGGGACATTTCTACGAGCAGTACTTC. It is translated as CASSLSTGHFYEQYF.